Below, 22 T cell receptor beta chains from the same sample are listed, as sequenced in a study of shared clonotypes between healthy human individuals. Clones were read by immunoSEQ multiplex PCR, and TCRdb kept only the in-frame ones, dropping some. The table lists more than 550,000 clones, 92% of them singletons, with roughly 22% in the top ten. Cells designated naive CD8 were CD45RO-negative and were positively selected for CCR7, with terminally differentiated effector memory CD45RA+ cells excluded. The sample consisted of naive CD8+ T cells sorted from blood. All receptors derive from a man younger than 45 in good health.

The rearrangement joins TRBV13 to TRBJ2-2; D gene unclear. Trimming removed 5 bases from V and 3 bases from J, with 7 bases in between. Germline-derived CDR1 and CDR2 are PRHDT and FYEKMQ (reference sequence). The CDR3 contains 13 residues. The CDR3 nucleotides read TGTGCCAGCAGCCTAACCTACACCGGGGAGCTGTTTTTT. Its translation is CASSLTYTGELFF.

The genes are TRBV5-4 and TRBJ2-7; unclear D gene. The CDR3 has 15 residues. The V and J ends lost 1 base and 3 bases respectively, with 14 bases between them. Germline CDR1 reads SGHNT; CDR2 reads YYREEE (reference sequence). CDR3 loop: CASSLYSGTRYEQYF. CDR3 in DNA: TGTGCCAGCAGCTTGTATTCCGGTACACGCTACGAGCAGTACTTC.

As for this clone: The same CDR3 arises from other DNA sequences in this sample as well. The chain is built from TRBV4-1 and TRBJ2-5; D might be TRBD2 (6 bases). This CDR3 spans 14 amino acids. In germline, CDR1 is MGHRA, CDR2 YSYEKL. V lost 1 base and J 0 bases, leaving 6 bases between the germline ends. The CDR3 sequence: CASSQVADQETQYF. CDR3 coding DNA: TGCGCCAGCAGCCAAGTAGCGGACCAAGAGACCCAGTACTTC.

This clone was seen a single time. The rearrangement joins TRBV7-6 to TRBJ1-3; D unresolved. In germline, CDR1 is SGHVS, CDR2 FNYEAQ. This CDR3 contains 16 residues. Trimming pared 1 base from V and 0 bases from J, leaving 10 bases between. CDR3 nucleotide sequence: TGTGCCAGCAGCTTAGACGACCGCTCCTCTGGAAACACCATATATTTT. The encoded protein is CASSLDDRSSGNTIYF.

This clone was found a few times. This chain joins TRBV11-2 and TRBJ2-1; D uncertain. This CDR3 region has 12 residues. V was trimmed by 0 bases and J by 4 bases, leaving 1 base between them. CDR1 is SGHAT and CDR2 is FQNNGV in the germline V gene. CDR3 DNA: TGTGCCAGCAGCTTAGAGTACAATGAGCAGTTCTTC. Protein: CASSLEYNEQFF.

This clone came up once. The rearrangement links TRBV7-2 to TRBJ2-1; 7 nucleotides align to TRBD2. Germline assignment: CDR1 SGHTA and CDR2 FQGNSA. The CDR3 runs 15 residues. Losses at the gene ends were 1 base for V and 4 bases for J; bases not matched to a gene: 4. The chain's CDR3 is CASSLVSGSYNEQFF. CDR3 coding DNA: TGTGCCAGCAGCTTAGTTAGCGGGTCTTACAATGAGCAGTTCTTC. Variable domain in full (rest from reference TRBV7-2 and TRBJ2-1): GAGVSQSPSNKVTEKGKDVELRCDPISGHTALYWYRQSLGQGLEFLIYFQGNSAPDKSGLPSDRFSAERTGGSVSTLTIQRTQQEDSAVYLCASSLVSGSYNEQFFGPGTRLTVL.

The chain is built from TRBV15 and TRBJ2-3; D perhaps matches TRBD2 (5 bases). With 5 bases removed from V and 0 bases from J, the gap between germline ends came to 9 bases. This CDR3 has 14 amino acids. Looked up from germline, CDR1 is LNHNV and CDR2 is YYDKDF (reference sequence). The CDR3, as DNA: TGTGCCACCAGCGTTGCGGGTAGCACAGATACGCAGTATTTT. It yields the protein CATSVAGSTDTQYF.

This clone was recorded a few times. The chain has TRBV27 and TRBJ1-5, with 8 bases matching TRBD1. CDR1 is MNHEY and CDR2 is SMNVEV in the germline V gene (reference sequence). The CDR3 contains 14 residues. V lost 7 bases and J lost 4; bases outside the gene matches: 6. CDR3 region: CASTTTGGNQPQHF. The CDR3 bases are TGTGCCAGCACCACCACAGGGGGTAATCAGCCCCAGCATTTT.

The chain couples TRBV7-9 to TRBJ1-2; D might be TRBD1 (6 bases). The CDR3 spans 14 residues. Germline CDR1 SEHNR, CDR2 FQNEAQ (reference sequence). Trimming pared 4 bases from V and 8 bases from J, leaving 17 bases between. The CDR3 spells CASSSGTMNGGYTF. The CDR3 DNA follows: TGTGCCAGCAGCTCCGGGACAATGAATGGGGGCTACACCTTC.

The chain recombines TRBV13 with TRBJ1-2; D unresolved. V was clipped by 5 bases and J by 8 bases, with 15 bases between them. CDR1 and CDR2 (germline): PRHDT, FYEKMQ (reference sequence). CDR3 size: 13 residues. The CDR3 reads CASSVLERRGYTF. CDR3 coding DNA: TGTGCCAGCAGCGTACTCGAAAGGAGGGGCTACACCTTC.

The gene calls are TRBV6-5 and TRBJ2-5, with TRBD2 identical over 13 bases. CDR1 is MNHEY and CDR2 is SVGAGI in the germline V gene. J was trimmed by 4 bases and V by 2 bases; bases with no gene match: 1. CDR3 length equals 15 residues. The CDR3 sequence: CASSYGLAGVETQYF. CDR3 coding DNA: TGTGCCAGCAGTTACGGACTAGCGGGAGTAGAGACCCAGTACTTC.

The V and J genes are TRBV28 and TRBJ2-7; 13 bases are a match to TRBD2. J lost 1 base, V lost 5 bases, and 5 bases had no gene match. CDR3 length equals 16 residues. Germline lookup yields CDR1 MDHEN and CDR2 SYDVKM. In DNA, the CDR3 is TGTGCCAGCAGTCAAAGGACTAGCGGGGGATCCTACGAGCAGTACTTC. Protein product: CASSQRTSGGSYEQYF.

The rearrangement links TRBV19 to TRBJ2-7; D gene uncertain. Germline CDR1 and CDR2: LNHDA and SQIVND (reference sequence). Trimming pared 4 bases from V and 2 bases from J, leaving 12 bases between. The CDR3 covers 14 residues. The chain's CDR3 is CASSTRGLAYEQYF. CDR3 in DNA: TGTGCCAGTAGTACCCGAGGATTAGCCTACGAGCAGTACTTC. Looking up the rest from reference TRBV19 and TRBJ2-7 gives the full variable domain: DGGITQSPKYLFRKEGQNVTLSCEQNLNHDAMYWYRQDPGQGLRLIYYSQIVNDFQKGDIAEGYSVSREKKESFPLTVTSAQKNPTAFYLCASSTRGLAYEQYFGPGTRLTVT.

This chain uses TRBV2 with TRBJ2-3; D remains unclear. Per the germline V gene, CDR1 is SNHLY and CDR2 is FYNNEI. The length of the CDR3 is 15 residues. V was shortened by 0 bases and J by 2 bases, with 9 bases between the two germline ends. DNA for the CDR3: TGTGCCAGCAGTGAAGCGCCGCTCCTCACAGATACGCAGTATTTT. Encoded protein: CASSEAPLLTDTQYF.

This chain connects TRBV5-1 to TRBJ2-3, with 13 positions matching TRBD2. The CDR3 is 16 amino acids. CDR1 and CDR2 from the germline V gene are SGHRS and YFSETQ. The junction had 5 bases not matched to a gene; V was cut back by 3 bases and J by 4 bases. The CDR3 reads CASSSGTSGNPDTQYF. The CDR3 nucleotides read TGCGCCAGCAGCTCAGGGACTAGCGGGAACCCAGATACGCAGTATTTT.

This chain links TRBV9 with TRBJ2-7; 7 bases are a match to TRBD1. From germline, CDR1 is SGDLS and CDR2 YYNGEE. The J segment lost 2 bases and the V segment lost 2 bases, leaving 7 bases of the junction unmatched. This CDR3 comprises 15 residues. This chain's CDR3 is CASSVRQGSTYEQYF. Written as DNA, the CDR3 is TGTGCCAGCAGCGTCCGACAGGGTTCAACCTACGAGCAGTACTTC. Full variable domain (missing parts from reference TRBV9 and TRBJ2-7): DSGVTQTPKHLITATGQRVTLRCSPRSGDLSVYWYQQSLDQGLQFLIQYYNGEERAKGNILERFSAQQFPDLHSELNLSSLELGDSALYFCASSVRQGSTYEQYFGPGTRLTVT.

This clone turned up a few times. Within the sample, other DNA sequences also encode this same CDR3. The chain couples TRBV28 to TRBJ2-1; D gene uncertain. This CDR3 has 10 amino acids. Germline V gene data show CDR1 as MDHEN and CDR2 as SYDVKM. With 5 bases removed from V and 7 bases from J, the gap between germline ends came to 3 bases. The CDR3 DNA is TGTGCCAGCAGTGATAATGAGCAGTTCTTC. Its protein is CASSDNEQFF. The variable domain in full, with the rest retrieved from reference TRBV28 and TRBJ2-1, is DVKVTQSSRYLVKRTGEKVFLECVQDMDHENMFWYRQDPGLGLRLIYFSYDVKMKEKGDIPEGYSVSREKKERFSLILESASTNQTSMYLCASSDNEQFFGPGTRLTVL.

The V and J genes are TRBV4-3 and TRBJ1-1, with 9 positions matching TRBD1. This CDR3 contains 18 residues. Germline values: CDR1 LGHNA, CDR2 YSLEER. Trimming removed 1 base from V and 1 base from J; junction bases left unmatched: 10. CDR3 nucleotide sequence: TGCGCCAGCAGCCAAGTAAATAGAGCGGGACAGGGGAACACTGAAGCTTTCTTT. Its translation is CASSQVNRAGQGNTEAFF.

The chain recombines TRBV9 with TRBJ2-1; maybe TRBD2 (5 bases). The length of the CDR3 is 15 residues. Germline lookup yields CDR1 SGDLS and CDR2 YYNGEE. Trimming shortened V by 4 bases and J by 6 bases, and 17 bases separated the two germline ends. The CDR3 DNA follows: TGTGCCAGCAGCTCCGGGGAGTTCGACATCAATGAGCAGTTCTTC. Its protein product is CASSSGEFDINEQFF.

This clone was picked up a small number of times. This CDR3 reads CASSTEASPLYEQYF. CDR3 sequence (DNA): TGTGCCAGCAGCACAGAAGCGTCGCCCCTCTACGAGCAGTACTTC. The rearrangement links TRBV7-6 to TRBJ2-7; D not resolved. Trimming stripped 5 bases from V and 3 bases from J, with 17 bases between. Germline CDR1 reads SGHVS; CDR2 reads FNYEAQ. The CDR3 has 15 residues.

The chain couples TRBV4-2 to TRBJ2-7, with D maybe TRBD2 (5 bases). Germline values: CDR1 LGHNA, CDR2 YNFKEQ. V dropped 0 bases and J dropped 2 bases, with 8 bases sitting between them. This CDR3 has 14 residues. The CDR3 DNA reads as TGTGCCAGCAGCCAAGAACACGGGGCCTACGAGCAGTACTTC. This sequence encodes CASSQEHGAYEQYF.

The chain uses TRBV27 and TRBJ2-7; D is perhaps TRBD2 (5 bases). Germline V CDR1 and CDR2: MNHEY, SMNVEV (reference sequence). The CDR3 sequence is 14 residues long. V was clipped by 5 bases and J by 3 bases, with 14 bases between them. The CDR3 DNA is TGTGCCAGCAGTGTCCGGGGTCTCATCTACGAGCAGTACTTC. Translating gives CASSVRGLIYEQYF.